This T cell receptor beta chain emerged from a study of T cell repertoires in cytomegalovirus infection (dated by TCRdb to about 2019). Looking at the study overall: Donor HLA type was relevant to the analysis, as public TCR beta signatures indicated carriage of CMV infection together with the matching HLA type. General conclusions and limits of the study: In both this cohort and an independent cohort of more than 350 donors, the cumulative frequency of public TCR beta family members distinguished carriers of CMV infection plus the relevant HLA type. The ex vivo response was dominated by HLA-C-restricted CMV-specific TCR beta clonotypes, which also provided the single most frequent clonotype in two of eight donors.

Reading from cysteine to phenylalanine, the CDR3 counts 15 amino acids. Only the CDR3 part of the read is kept: 45 bases, read in frame from the first base. The trim is 2 bases for V and 4 bases for J, with a gap of 12 bases between the germline ends. The germline V gene (reference sequence) supplies CDR1 LGHDT and CDR2 YNNKEL. The instrument given in TCRdb is Illumina HiSeq 1500. The public reads were reanalyzed by TCRdb: fastp trimming at Q25, MiXCR alignment, in-frame beta chains only. Identical CDR3 proteins give one entry, which carries the most common genes and DNA. This sample gives 740,000 or so distinct CDR3 sequences in total; 35% to 40% of them show up just once. The ten largest clones take up 2.5% to 3% of the sample. In regard to this clonotype: Its antigen remains undetermined. No much larger clone exists at a distance of one base, and base qualities are not known.

The TCR was taken from a human donor in good health (CMV status not recorded). Some clones in this sample may be carry-over from other donors' samples. Sequencing was carried out using PBMCs. The V gene is TRBV3-1 and the J gene is TRBJ2-1; the D gene cannot be resolved reliably. The DNA sequence is given as TGTGCCAGCAGCCAAAAAAGGGCCTCTTACAATGAGCAGTTCTTC. Its amino acids are CASSQKRASYNEQFF.